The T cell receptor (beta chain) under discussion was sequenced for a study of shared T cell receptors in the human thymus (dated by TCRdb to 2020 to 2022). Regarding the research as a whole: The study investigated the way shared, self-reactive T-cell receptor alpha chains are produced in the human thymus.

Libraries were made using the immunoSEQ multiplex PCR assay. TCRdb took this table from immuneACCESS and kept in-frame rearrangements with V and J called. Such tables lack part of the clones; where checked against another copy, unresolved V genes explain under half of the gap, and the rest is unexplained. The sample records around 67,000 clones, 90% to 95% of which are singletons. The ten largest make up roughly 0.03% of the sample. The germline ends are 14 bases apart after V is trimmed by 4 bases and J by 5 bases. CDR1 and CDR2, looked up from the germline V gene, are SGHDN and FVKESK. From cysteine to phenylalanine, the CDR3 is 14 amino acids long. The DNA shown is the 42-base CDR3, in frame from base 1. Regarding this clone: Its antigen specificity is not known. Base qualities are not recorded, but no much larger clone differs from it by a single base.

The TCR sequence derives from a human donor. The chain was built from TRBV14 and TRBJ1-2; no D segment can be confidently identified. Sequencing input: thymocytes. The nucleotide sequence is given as TGTGCCAGCAGCCCGCTTTCAAGGCGGTATGGCTACACCTTC. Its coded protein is CASSPLSRRYGYTF.